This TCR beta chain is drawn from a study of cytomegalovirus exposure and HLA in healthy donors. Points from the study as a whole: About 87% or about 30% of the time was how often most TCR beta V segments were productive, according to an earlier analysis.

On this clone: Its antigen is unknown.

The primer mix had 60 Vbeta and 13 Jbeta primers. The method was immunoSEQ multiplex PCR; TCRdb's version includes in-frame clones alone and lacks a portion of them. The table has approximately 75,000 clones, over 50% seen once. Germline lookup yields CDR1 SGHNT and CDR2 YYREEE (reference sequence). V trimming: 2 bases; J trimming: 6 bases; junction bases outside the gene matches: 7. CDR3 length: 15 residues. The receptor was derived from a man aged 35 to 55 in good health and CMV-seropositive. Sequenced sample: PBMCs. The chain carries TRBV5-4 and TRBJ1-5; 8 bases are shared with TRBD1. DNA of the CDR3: TGTGCCAGCAGCTTAGACAGGGGCCACGGTCAGCCCCAGCATTTT. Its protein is CASSLDRGHGQPQHF.